What follows is one T cell receptor beta chain and its context. The antigen is undetermined. The data originate from a study of graft-versus-host responses after intestinal transplantation. Using immunoSEQ multiplex PCR, the repertoire was profiled, and TCRdb retains in-frame clones only, with some absent. The sample has 80,000 to 100,000 clones, 85% to 90% seen once. General study points: The marrow of recipients harbored GvH clones, and ileum or blood showed some of them first. Within the allografts of patients who had graft-donor T cell macrochimerism, graft-versus-host to host-versus-graft clonal ratios were high. Early HvG declines after transplant were associated with peak circulating GvH clone levels.

This CDR3 is 14 amino acids long. Trimming shortened V by 2 bases and J by 1 base, and 8 bases separated the two germline ends. The germline gives CDR1 MNHEY, CDR2 SVGAGI. Sequences were derived from unstimulated CD4+ T cells sorted from spleen or lymph node cells, sampled before intestinal transplant. This clonotype was sampled from a human donor who received an intestinal transplant. The chain has TRBV6-5 and TRBJ1-1, with D tentatively TRBD1 (5 bases). The CDR3 loop is CASSYRGSNTEAFF. CDR3 nucleotide sequence: TGTGCCAGCAGTTACAGGGGTTCGAACACTGAAGCTTTCTTT.